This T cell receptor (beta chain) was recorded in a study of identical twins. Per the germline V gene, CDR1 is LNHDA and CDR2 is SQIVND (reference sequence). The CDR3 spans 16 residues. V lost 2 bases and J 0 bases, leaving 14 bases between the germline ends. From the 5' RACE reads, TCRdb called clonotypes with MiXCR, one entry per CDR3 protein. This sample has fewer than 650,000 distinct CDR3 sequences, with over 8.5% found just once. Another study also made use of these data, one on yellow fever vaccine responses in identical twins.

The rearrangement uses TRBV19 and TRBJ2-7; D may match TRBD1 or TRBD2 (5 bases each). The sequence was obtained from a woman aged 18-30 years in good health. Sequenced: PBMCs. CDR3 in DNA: TGTGCCAGTAGTATAATGGGACGGAGAAACTCCTACGAGCAGTACTTC. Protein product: CASSIMGRRNSYEQYF.